The clone carrying this T cell receptor (beta chain) is a singleton in its sample. At one of its ends the junction is not consistent with the germline gene, which may arise from a read error. The table came from immunoSEQ multiplex PCR; TCRdb's copy has only in-frame clones and leaves some out. The sample has over 35,000 clones; roughly 84% are singletons. CDR3 length: 15 amino acids. The germline gives CDR1 SGHAT, CDR2 FQNNGV. This specimen belongs to a study of blood T cell repertoires in COVID-19. The TCR sequence derives from a human donor in a cohort sampled during active COVID-19. Input material: peripheral blood. V usage is TRBV11-2 and J usage is TRBJ1-6, with 7 bases aligning to TRBD1. CDR3 coding DNA: TGTGCCAGCAGCCTAGAGGGGGCACAGGGTTCACCCCTCCACTTT. Protein product: CASSLEGAQGSPLHF.